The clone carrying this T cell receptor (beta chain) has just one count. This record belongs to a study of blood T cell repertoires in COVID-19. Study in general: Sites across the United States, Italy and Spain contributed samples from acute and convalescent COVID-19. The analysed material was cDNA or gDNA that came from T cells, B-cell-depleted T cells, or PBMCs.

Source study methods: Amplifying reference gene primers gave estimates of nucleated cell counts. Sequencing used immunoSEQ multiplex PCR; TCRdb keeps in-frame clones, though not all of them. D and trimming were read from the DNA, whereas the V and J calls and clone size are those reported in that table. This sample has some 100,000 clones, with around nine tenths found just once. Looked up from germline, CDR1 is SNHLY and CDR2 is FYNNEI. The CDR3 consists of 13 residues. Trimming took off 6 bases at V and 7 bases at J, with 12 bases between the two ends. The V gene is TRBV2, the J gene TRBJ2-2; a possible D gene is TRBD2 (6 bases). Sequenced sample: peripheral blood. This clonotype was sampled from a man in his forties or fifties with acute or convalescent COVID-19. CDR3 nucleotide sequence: TGTGCCAGCAGGGGGGACTCCCTCGGGGAGCTGTTTTTT. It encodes CASRGDSLGELFF.